The 8 T cell receptor beta chains given below trace back to one sample, sequenced in a study of spatial heterogeneity in lung cancer. Study observations and caveats: Within tumors, counts of expanded alpha and beta TCRs tracked tumor mutation counts.

TCRdb fed the 5' RACE reads into MiXCR, producing one record per CDR3 protein. Here the sample spans 3,000 to 4,000 distinct CDR3 sequences, 14% to 15% being singletons. Time point defined: sample taken at primary tumor resection. These receptors have no known antigen. The sequencing here drew on lung tumor tissue, taken at surgery. Every receptor here comes from a female donor with early-stage non-small cell lung cancer.

This clonotype has a count of ten or more. The library was built for alpha chains, so this beta chain is an off-target read and its size means little. The V gene is TRBV20-1, the J gene TRBJ2-2; D is unclear. CDR1 and CDR2 (germline): DFQATT, SNEGSKA (reference sequence). This CDR3 region has 13 residues. The V and J ends lost 2 bases and 2 bases respectively, with 6 bases between them. The CDR3, as DNA: TGCAGTGCTAGATCCATAAACACCGGGGAGCTGTTTTTT. Residues: CSARSINTGELFF.

This clonotype qualifies as medium-sized (0.01 to 0.1%). Since it is a stray read in a library aimed at alpha chains, this beta chain has a size that is not meaningful. The genes are TRBV7-9 and TRBJ2-7, with 8 bases identical to TRBD1. Germline CDR1 is SEHNR and CDR2 is FQNEAQ (reference sequence). Trimming removed 5 bases from V and 7 bases from J; junction bases left unmatched: 7. This CDR3 spans 13 amino acids. This chain's CDR3 is CASSPGQGWEQYF. CDR3 DNA: TGTGCCAGCAGCCCTGGACAGGGCTGGGAGCAGTACTTC.

This clonotype is medium-sized. Since the library was made to target alpha chains, this beta chain is a stray read and its abundance is not meaningful. The chain is built from TRBV20-1 and TRBJ1-5; D gene uncertain. The CDR3 spans 14 residues. CDR1 DFQATT and CDR2 SNEGSKA come from the germline V gene (reference sequence). Trimming took 6 bases from V and 2 from J, leaving 14 bases between them. DNA for the CDR3: TGCAGTGCATACTTAAAGCGTGGCAATCAGCCCCAGCATTTT. This sequence encodes CSAYLKRGNQPQHF.

This clonotype qualifies as medium-sized. This beta chain was picked up by a library intended for alpha chains and is off target, so its count carries little meaning. The rearrangement links TRBV6-1 to TRBJ1-6, with 8 bases fitting TRBD1. From germline, CDR1 is MNHNS and CDR2 SASEGT. The CDR3 contains 16 residues. V trimming: 8 bases; J trimming: 0 bases; junction bases outside the gene matches: 6. The CDR3 reads CASRDRLSSYNSPLHF. Here the CDR3 DNA reads TGTGCCAGCCGGGACAGGCTCAGCTCCTATAATTCACCCCTCCACTTT.

As to this clonotype: Since it is a stray read in a library aimed at alpha chains, this beta chain has a size that is not meaningful. The chain joins TRBV6-5 to TRBJ2-1; TRBD1 is a possible D gene (6 bases). The V gene's germline CDR1 is MNHEY and CDR2 SVGAGI. Trimming shortened V by 4 bases and J by 2 bases, and 18 bases separated the two germline ends. The CDR3 is 17 residues long. The CDR3 bases are TGTGCCAGCAGTTTATCCTCCCAGGGGATCCCCTACAATGAGCAGTTCTTC. This sequence encodes CASSLSSQGIPYNEQFF.

This clonotype is labeled as medium-sized. A library prepared for alpha chains yielded this beta chain as an off-target read; its size is of little meaning. The chain has TRBV3-1 and TRBJ2-6, with a weak D call TRBD2 (5 bases). The CDR3 runs 16 residues. V lost 4 bases to trimming and J lost 3 bases, with 13 bases between them. Germline CDR1 is LGHDT and CDR2 is YNNKEL (reference sequence). Here the CDR3 reads CASSPLTGYGANVLTF. DNA of the CDR3: TGTGCCAGCAGCCCCCTGACGGGGTATGGGGCCAACGTCCTGACTTTC.

This clonotype was counted at least ten times. This beta chain represents an off-target read in a library built for alpha chains; its size is of limited meaning. The gene calls are TRBV7-3 and TRBJ2-1, with D tentatively TRBD1 or TRBD2 (6 bases each). Germline CDR1 reads SGHTA; CDR2 reads FQGTGA. CDR3 size: 15 residues. The V gene lost 1 base and the J gene lost 8 bases, with 15 bases spanning the gap. The DNA of the CDR3 is TGTGCCAGCAGCTTAATCGGGGGCCGCCTTGATGAGCAGTTCTTC. Amino acid sequence: CASSLIGGRLDEQFF.

A remark on this clonotype: This beta chain is a stray read from a library made for alpha chains; its abundance is not meaningful. The chain recombines TRBV28 with TRBJ2-2; the D is unclear. V was shortened by 7 bases and J by 0 bases, with 12 bases between the two germline ends. The CDR3 is 15 amino acids. Germline V gives CDR1 MDHEN, CDR2 SYDVKM. CDR3: CASKLGGSNTGELFF. The CDR3 region has the DNA TGTGCCAGCAAATTAGGCGGATCGAACACCGGGGAGCTGTTTTTT.